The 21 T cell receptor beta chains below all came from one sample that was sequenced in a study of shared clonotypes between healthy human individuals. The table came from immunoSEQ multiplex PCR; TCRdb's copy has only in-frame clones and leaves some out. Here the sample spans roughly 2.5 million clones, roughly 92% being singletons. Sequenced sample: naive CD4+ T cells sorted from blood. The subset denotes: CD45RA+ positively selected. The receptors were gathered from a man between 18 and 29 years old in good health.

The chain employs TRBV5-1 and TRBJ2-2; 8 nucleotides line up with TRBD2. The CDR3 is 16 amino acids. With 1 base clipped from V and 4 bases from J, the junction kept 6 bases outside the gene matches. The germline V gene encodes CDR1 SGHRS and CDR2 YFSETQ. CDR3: CASSLSGGVRTGELFF. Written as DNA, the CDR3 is TGCGCCAGCAGCTTGTCCGGGGGGGTGCGCACCGGGGAGCTGTTTTTT.

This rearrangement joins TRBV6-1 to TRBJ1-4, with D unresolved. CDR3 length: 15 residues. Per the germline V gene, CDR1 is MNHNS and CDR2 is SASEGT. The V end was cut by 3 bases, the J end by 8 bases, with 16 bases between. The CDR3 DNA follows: TGTGCCAGCAGTGAGCGCTTGGCAGTCAAAGAAAAACTGTTTTTT. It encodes CASSERLAVKEKLFF.

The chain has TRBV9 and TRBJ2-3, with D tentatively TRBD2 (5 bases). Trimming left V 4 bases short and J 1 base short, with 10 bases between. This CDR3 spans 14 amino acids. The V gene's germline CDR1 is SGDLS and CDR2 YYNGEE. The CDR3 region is CASSPPGGTDTQYF. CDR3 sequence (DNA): TGTGCCAGCAGCCCCCCCGGGGGCACAGATACGCAGTATTTT.

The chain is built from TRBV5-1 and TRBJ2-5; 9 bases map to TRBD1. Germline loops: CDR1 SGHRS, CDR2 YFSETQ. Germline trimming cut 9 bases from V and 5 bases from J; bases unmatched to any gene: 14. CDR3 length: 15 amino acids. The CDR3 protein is CATHSGTGGVETQYF. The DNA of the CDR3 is TGCGCCACCCATTCCGGTACAGGGGGCGTGGAGACCCAGTACTTC.

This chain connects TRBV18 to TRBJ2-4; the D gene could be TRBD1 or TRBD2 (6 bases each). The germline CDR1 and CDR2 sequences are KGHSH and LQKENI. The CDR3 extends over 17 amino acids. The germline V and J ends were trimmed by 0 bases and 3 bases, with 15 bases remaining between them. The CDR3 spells CASSPPQGGFDKNIQYF. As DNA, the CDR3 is TGTGCCAGCTCACCACCACAGGGAGGATTTGACAAAAACATTCAGTACTTC.

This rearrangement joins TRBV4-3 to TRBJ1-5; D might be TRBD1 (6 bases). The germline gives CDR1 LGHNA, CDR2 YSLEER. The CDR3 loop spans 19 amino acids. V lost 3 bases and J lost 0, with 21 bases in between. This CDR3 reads CASSHQNRPRGGSNQPQHF. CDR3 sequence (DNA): TGCGCCAGCAGCCATCAAAACCGCCCCAGGGGAGGTAGCAATCAGCCCCAGCATTTT.

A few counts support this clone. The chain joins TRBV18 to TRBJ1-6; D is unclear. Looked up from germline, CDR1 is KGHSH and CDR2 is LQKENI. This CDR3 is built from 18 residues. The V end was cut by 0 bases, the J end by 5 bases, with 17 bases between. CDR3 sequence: CASSPPLRVAADNSPLHF. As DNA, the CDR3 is TGTGCCAGCTCACCACCTCTTAGGGTTGCAGCAGATAATTCACCCCTCCACTTT.

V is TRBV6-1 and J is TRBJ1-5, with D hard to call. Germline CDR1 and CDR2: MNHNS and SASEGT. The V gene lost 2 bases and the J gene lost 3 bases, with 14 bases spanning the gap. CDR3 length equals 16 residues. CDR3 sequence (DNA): TGTGCCAGCAGTGAATTGCTGGGAATTGACAATCAGCCCCAGCATTTT. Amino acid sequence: CASSELLGIDNQPQHF.

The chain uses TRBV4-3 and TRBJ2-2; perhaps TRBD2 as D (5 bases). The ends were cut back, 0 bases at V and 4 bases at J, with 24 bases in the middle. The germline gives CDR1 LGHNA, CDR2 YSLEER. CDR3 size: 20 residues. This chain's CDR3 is CASSQEFGGSAVASTGELFF. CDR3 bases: TGCGCCAGCAGCCAAGAATTTGGCGGCTCCGCCGTAGCGTCCACCGGGGAGCTGTTTTTT.

The CDR3 spells CASSLAFIRVPSGAAKNIQYF. CDR3 bases: TGTGCCAGCAGCTTAGCCTTTATTAGGGTGCCTAGCGGAGCAGCCAAAAACATTCAGTACTTC. The rearrangement links TRBV7-2 to TRBJ2-4, with TRBD2 identical over 7 bases. The CDR3 sequence is 21 residues long. The trim removed 0 bases at V and 0 bases at J, leaving 17 bases unmatched. Germline V CDR1 and CDR2: SGHTA, FQGNSA.

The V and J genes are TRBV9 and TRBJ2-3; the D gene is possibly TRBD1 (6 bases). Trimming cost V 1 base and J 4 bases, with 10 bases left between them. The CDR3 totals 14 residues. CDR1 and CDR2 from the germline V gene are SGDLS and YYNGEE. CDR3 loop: CASSVRTVADTQYF. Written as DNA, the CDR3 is TGTGCCAGCAGCGTAAGGACAGTTGCAGATACGCAGTATTTT.

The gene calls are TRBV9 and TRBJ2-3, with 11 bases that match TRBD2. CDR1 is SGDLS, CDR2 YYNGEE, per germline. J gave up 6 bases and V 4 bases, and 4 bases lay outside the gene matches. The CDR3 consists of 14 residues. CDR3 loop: CASSLASGRDTQYF. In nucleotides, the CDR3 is TGTGCCAGCAGCCTGGCTAGCGGGAGGGATACGCAGTATTTT.

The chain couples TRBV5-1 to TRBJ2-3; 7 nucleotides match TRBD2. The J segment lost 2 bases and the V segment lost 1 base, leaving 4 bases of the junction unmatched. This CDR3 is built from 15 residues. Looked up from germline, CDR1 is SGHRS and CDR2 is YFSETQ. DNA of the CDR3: TGCGCCAGCAGCTTGACCCGGGACTACACAGATACGCAGTATTTT. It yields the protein CASSLTRDYTDTQYF.

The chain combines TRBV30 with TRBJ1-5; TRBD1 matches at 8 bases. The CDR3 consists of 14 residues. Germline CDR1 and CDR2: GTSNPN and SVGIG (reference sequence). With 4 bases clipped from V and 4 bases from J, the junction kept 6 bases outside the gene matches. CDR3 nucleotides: TGTGCCTGGATGGAACGACAGGGGAATCAGCCCCAGCATTTT. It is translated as CAWMERQGNQPQHF.

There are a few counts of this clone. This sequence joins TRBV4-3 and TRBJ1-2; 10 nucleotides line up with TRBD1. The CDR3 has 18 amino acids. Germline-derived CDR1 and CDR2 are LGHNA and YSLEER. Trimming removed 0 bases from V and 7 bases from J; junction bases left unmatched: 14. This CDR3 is CASSQDTIGTGAPRGYTF. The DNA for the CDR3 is TGCGCCAGCAGCCAAGATACCATCGGGACAGGGGCCCCACGTGGCTACACCTTC.

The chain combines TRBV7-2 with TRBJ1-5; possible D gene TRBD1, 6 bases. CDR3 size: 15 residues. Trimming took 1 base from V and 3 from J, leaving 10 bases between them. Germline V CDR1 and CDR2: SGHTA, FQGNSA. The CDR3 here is CASSLGTGSNQPQHF. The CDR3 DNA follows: TGTGCCAGCAGCTTAGGAACAGGGTCCAATCAGCCCCAGCATTTT.

CDR3 DNA: TGTGCCAGCAGCTTAGCTTCGGGCGGTACAACCTCTGGGGCCAACGTCCTGACTTTC. Its protein product is CASSLASGGTTSGANVLTF. The chain joins TRBV7-9 to TRBJ2-6; D not certain. Germline CDR1 is SEHNR and CDR2 is FQNEAQ (reference sequence). V lost 0 bases to trimming and J lost 0 bases, with 15 bases between them. The CDR3 length is 19 residues.

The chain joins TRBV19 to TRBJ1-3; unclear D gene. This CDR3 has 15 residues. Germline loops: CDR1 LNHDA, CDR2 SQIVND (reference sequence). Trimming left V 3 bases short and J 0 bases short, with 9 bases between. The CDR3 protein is CASSIGRNSGNTIYF. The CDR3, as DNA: TGTGCCAGTAGTATCGGGCGGAACTCTGGAAACACCATATATTTT.

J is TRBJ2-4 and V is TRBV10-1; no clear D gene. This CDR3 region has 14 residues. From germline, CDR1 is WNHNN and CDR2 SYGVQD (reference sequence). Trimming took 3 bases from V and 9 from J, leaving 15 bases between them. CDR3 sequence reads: CASSEVGSRVIQYF. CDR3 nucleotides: TGCGCCAGCAGTGAAGTTGGTAGTCGGGTCATTCAGTACTTC.

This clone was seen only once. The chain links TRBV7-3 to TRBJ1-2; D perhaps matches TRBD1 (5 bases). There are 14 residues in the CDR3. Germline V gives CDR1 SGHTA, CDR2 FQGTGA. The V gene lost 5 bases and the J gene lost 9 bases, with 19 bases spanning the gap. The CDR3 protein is CASSPGGGTRSYTF. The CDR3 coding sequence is TGTGCCAGCAGCCCTGGAGGCGGGACGCGTAGCTACACCTTC.

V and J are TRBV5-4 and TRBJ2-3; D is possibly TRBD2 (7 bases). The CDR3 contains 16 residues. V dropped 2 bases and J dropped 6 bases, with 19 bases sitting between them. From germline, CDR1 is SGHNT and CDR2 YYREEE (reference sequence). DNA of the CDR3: TGTGCCAGCAGCTTTTATCTCGGGGGGCTGGGGGATACGCAGTATTTT. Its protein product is CASSFYLGGLGDTQYF.